This TCR beta chain was sequenced during a study of OX40 agonist ivuxolimab in advanced cancers. The CDR3 has 15 residues. V trimming: 0 bases; J trimming: 5 bases; junction bases outside the gene matches: 5. CDR1 and CDR2 (germline): SGHDT, YYEEEE. The table came from immunoSEQ multiplex PCR; TCRdb's copy has only in-frame clones and leaves some out. In the table there are roughly 24,000 clones, approximately 79% of which are singletons. The specimen was CD4+ or CD8+ T cells sorted from blood, collected in a trial of the OX40 agonist ivuxolimab. The chain uses TRBV5-6 and TRBJ2-1; TRBD2 aligns across 7 bases. This sequence originates from an adult with an advanced solid tumor such as melanoma, head and neck, liver or kidney cancer. DNA for the CDR3: TGTGCCAGCAGCTTGGGGCTAGCGGAGAACAATGAGCAGTTCTTC. Residues: CASSLGLAENNEQFF.